This T cell receptor (beta chain) comes out of a study of T cell responses to AZD1222 COVID-19 vaccine. General observations from the study: White British people made up most donors, females outnumbered males, and clonal diversity was possibly underestimated. Only six or seven AZD1222 recipients were seropositive at baseline.

The germline V gene encodes CDR1 WNHNN and CDR2 SYGVQD (reference sequence). The CDR3 spans 15 residues. Trimming removed 0 bases from V and 3 bases from J, with 11 bases in between. Notes on this clone: Its cognate antigen is unknown.

Sequencing was performed with immunoSEQ multiplex PCR; in TCRdb, only in-frame clones are kept and a portion is missing. This table has 120,000 to 150,000 clones, 85% to 95% appearing once. This chain joins TRBV10-1 and TRBJ1-1; D is undetermined. The input for sequencing was peripheral blood, taken on day 0 of MenACWY control vaccination. The clonotype originates from an adult in good health. The CDR3 spells CASSESGSLDTEAFF. DNA of the CDR3: TGCGCCAGCAGTGAGTCGGGATCCCTGGACACTGAAGCTTTCTTT.